This TCR beta chain emerged from a study of CD8+CD57+ T cells in acquired aplastic anemia. Looking at the study overall: When averaged, DNA from sorted CD4+ and CD8+ cells came to about 2.9 ug.

A word on this clonotype: This may be a read error, as it is one base from a much larger clone.

Trimming cost V 5 bases and J 6 bases, with 8 bases left between them. CDR1 and CDR2 from the germline V gene are LGHDT and YNNKEL (reference sequence). This CDR3 is built from 11 residues. Profiles of TCR beta VDJ and CDR3 were generated from a genomic DNA template. Each CDR3 protein gets one entry after TCRdb re-called the reads with MiXCR. The sample contains some 200,000 distinct CDR3 sequences, 34% of which appear only once. This receptor was obtained from a human donor in good health, serving as a control. The sample was sorted CD4+, CD8+, or CD8+CD57+ T cells (not recorded which) from PBMCs. The chain is built from TRBV3-1 and TRBJ2-7; D is unresolved. This CDR3 is CASSGSREQYF. DNA for the CDR3: TGTGCCAGCAGCGGGTCCCGCGAGCAGTACTTC.